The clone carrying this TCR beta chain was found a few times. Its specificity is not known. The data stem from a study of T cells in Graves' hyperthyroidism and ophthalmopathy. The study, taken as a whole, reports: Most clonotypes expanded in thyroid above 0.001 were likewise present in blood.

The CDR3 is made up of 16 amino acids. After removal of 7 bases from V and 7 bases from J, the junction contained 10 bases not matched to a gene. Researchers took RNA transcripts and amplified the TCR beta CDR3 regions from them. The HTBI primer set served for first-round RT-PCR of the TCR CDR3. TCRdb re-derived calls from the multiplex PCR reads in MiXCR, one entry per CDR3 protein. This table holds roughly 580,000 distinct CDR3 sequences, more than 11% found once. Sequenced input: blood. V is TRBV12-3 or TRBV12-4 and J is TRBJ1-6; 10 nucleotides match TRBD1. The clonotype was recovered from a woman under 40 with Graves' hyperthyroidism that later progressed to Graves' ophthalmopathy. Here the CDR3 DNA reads TGTGCCAGCAAGCCCGGGACAGGGGTTGGGAATTCACCCCTCCACTTT. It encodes CASKPGTGVGNSPLHF.